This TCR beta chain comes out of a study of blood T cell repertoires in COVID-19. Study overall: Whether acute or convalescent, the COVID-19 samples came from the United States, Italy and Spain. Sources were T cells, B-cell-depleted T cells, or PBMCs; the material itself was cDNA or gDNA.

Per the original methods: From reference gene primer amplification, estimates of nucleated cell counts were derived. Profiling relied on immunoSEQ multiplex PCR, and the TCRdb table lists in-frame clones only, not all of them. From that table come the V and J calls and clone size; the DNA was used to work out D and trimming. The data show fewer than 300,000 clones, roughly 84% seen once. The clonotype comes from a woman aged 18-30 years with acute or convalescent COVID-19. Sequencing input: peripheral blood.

As DNA, the CDR3 is TGTGCCAGCAGTTACGGTGGAGCAACTAATGAAAAACTGTTTTTT. Translation: CASSYGGATNEKLFF. This chain uses TRBV6-5 with TRBJ1-4; D unclear. CDR1 and CDR2 from the germline V gene are MNHEY and SVGAGI. V was clipped by 2 bases and J by 0 bases, with 7 bases between them. The CDR3 sequence is 15 residues long.